One and the same sample provided the 23 T cell receptor gamma chains below, sequenced in a study of γδ T cells in repeated Plasmodium falciparum infection. With CATT, TCRdb re-called clones from the multiplex PCR reads. The sample shows 25,000 to 35,000 gamma-chain clones, almost 1.5% of them seen only once. Flow sorting of PBMC yielded separate Vgamma9/Vdelta2+ and Vdelta2-negative gammadelta T cell populations for bulk repertoire analysis. The sequencing sample was made of gamma-delta T cells from blood. The receptors originated from a pool of human donors (malaria-infected and uninfected, not separated).

Ten or more counts support this clone. This likely stems from a read error, as it lies one base from a far larger clone. In the same sample, other DNA sequences code for this CDR3. V gene assignment gives TRGV9, but the J gene was left uncalled. This CDR3 is 12 amino acids long. Germline values: CDR1 GITISATS, CDR2 ISYDGTV (reference sequence). CDR3 DNA sequence: TGTGCCTTGTGGGCCCGCCCGGGCAAGAAGCTCTTT. This codes for CALWARPGKKLF.

This clone was picked up a small number of times. TCRdb lists the protein of a much larger clone for this DNA, which differs at residue 11, so this is likely a read error; the protein given here is translated from the DNA itself. This chain connects TRGV9 to TRGJP. The CDR3 is made up of 18 amino acids. Germline V gene data show CDR1 as GITISATS and CDR2 as ISYDGTV (reference sequence). CDR3 DNA sequence: TGTGCCTTGTGGGAGGTGCAAGCCGAAGAGTTTGGCAAAAAAATCAAGGTATTT. It yields the protein CALWEVQAEEFGKKIKVF.

This clone was seen repeatedly, ten times or more. The likely explanation is a read error, given a far larger clone one base away. Different DNA sequences within this sample yield the same CDR3. The chain's CDR3 is CALWEVKSELGKKIKVF. The CDR3 region has the DNA TGTGCCTTGTGGGAGGTAAAATCCGAGCTGGGCAAAAAAATCAAGGTATTT. V is TRGV9 and J is TRGJP. TCRdb does not report a J gene; here it was assigned by matching the DNA to germline references. Germline lookup yields CDR1 GITISATS and CDR2 ISYDGTV (reference sequence). The junction had 11 bases not matched to a gene; V was cut back by 1 base and J by 11 bases. The CDR3 has 17 residues.

As to this clone: TCRdb shows a much larger clone's protein in place of this DNA's translation, and the two differ at residue 3, likely through a read error; the protein shown is translated from the DNA. The V and J genes are TRGV8 and TRGJ1 or TRGJ2. TCRdb leaves out the J gene; it was filled in here by matching the DNA to germline. Germline values: CDR1 VENAVY, CDR2 YDSYNSRV. The CDR3 is 13 residues long. The CDR3 DNA sequence: TGTGCCGCCTGGGATTTCTCTTATTATAAGAAACTCTTT. Amino acids: CAAWDFSYYKKLF.

This clone came up a few times. TCRdb's protein, taken from a much larger clone, differs from this DNA's translation at residue 11, likely owing to a read error; the protein displayed comes from the DNA. DNA of the CDR3: TGTGCCTTGTGGGACGGTAGTGATTGGATCGAGACGTTT. Protein sequence: CALWDGSDWIETF. The V segment is TRGV9, and no J call was made. Per germline, CDR1 GITISATS and CDR2 ISYDGTV (reference sequence). CDR3 length: 13 residues.

This clone occurred many times. TCRdb records a much larger clone's protein for this DNA, with a difference at residue 3 that likely arises from a read error; the protein given is the translation of the DNA. The rearrangement joins TRGV9 to TRGJ1 or TRGJ2. The J gene is absent in TCRdb and was assigned here via DNA matching to germline. CDR1 and CDR2 (germline): GITISATS, ISYDGTV (reference sequence). This CDR3 is 14 amino acids long. For the CDR3, the DNA is TGTGCCTCGTGGGAGGTGCCGAATTATTATAAGAAACTCTTT. Translation: CASWEVPNYYKKLF.

This clone has a count of ten or more. CDR3 bases: TGTGCCTTGTGGGAGGTGCGGGGGTATTATAAGAAACTCTTT. It translates to CALWEVRGYYKKLF. This chain joins TRGV9 and TRGJ1 or TRGJ2. V shed 0 bases, J shed 4 bases, and the junction held 6 bases outside the gene matches. CDR1 is GITISATS, CDR2 ISYDGTV, per germline (reference sequence). The CDR3 extends over 14 amino acids.

This clone was observed many times. Only one base separates this from a far larger clonotype, so it likely reflects a read error. The CDR3 loop is CATWDGPKKLF. CDR3 coding DNA: TGTGCCACCTGGGATGGACCCAAGAAACTCTTT. The rearrangement joins TRGV4 to TRGJ1 or TRGJ2. Trimming cost V 1 base and J 10 bases; bases outside gene matches: 4. The CDR3 is 11 amino acids. CDR1 is EGSTGY, CDR2 YDSYTSSV, per germline.

The table lists this clone with many counts. This rearrangement joins TRGV9 to TRGJ1 or TRGJ2. The CDR3 covers 13 residues. Per the germline V gene, CDR1 is GITISATS and CDR2 is ISYDGTV (reference sequence). With V trimmed by 1 base and J by 8 bases, 8 bases remained unmatched. The CDR3 DNA sequence: TGTGCCTTGTGGGAGGTCACCACTGATAAGAAACTCTTT. Translating gives CALWEVTTDKKLF.

This clone was seen more than once but under ten times. The protein held in TCRdb is that of a much larger clone and does not match this DNA's translation at residue 18, likely because of a read error; the protein shown is translated from the DNA. The chain uses TRGV8 and TRGJ1 or TRGJ2. TCRdb leaves out the J gene; it was filled in here by matching the DNA to germline. The germline V gene encodes CDR1 VENAVY and CDR2 YDSYNSRV. This CDR3 contains 21 residues. The CDR3 spells CATWDTRPQGSPCEPYYRKLF. In DNA form, the CDR3 reads TGTGCCACCTGGGATACCCGGCCCCAAGGTTCACCTTGTGAACCCTATTATAGGAAACTCTTT.

In its sample, this clone was seen many times. This DNA's translation differs at residue 3 from TCRdb's protein, which comes from a much larger clone; a read error is likely, and the protein shown is translated from the DNA. Different DNA sequences within this sample yield the same CDR3. The rearrangement links TRGV3 to TRGJ1 or TRGJ2. The J gene was missing in TCRdb and was found by matching the end of the DNA to germline. In germline, CDR1 is VTNTFY, CDR2 YDVSTARD (reference sequence). The CDR3 is 13 amino acids. The CDR3 reads CAAWDRPGYKKLF. The CDR3 nucleotides are TGTGCCGCCTGGGACAGGCCTGGATATAAGAAACTCTTT.

This clone was seen ten or more times. This DNA's translation differs at residue 5 from TCRdb's protein, which comes from a much larger clone; a read error is likely, and the protein shown is translated from the DNA. This chain connects TRGV9 to TRGJ1 or TRGJ2. This CDR3 region has 12 residues. Trimming cost V 5 bases and J 6 bases; bases outside gene matches: 7. CDR1 GITISATS and CDR2 ISYDGTV come from the germline V gene (reference sequence). This CDR3 reads CALWGSFYKKLF. CDR3 bases: TGTGCCTTGTGGGGGAGTTTTTATAAGAAACTCTTT.

As to this clone: This DNA translates differently at residue 8 from the TCRdb protein, which is that of a much larger clone; a read error is likely, and the protein shown is the DNA's own translation. V is TRGV2 and J is TRGJ1 or TRGJ2. The J gene, not given by TCRdb, was assigned here from a germline match of the nucleotide sequence. Germline V gene lookup returns CDR1 EGSNGY and CDR2 YDSYNSKV. V dropped 3 bases and J dropped 8; count of bases not matched to a gene: 7. The CDR3 runs to 12 residues. For the CDR3, the DNA is TGTGCCACCTGGGACTCGTGGCATAAGAAACTCTTT. The encoded protein is CATWDSWHKKLF.

The sample holds many counts of this clone. TCRdb's protein for this DNA is that of a much larger clone and differs from the translation at residue 5, likely a read error; the protein shown is the DNA translation. There is no J gene call, but TRGV9 is given as the V gene. Germline CDR1 and CDR2: GITISATS and ISYDGTV (reference sequence). The length of the CDR3 is 11 residues. This CDR3 reads CALWGVPPLLF. The CDR3 DNA is TGTGCCTTGTGGGGGGTGCCCCCTTTGCTCTTT.

To note about this clone: The protein given by TCRdb reflects a much larger clone and differs at residue 5 from this DNA's translation, likely from a read error; the protein shown is the DNA's translation. This chain uses TRGV8 with TRGJ1 or TRGJ2. Because TCRdb records no J gene, it was assigned here through a match of the DNA to germline. After removal of 5 bases from V and 0 bases from J, the junction contained 7 bases not matched to a gene. Per the germline V gene, CDR1 is VENAVY and CDR2 is YDSYNSRV. The CDR3 is made up of 14 amino acids. The CDR3 coding sequence is TGTGCCACCTGGGGCCCTAAGAATTATTATAAGAAACTCTTT. This translates into CATWGPKNYYKKLF.

This clone was recorded many times. With a far larger clone one base away, a read error is the likely cause. The sample holds other DNA sequences that translate to the same CDR3. V and J are TRGV9 and TRGJP. The J gene is absent in TCRdb and was assigned here via DNA matching to germline. The germline gives CDR1 GITISATS, CDR2 ISYDGTV (reference sequence). This CDR3 is 18 amino acids long. The CDR3 region is CALWEVQSTSLGKKIKVF. The CDR3 bases are TGTGCCCTGTGGGAGGTGCAGTCTACGAGTTTGGGCAAAAAAATCAAGGTATTT.

This clone was counted between two and nine times. A far larger clone is just one base off, so this is likely a read error. Other DNA sequences in this sample translate to the same CDR3. This rearrangement joins TRGV9 to TRGJP. The J gene is not listed in TCRdb, so it was assigned here from a DNA match to germline. V lost 3 bases and J lost 7; bases outside the gene matches: 12. Germline V gene lookup returns CDR1 GITISATS and CDR2 ISYDGTV (reference sequence). The CDR3 contains 18 residues. CDR3 DNA sequence: TGTGCCTTGTGGGAGAATTACGCGGGGGAGTTGGGCAAAAAAATCAAGGTATTT. Its translation: CALWENYAGELGKKIKVF.

There are many counts of this clone. This probably arose from a read error, given a far larger clone one base away. CDR3 nucleotides: TGTGCCACCTGGGATACCACTGGTTGGTTCGAGATATTT. The encoded protein is CATWDTTGWFEIF. The chain links TRGV8 to TRGJP1. CDR1 VENAVY and CDR2 YDSYNSRV come from the germline V gene. CDR3 length equals 13 residues.

Only a few counts were recorded for this clone. TCRdb's entry gives the protein of a much larger clone, which mismatches this DNA's translation at residue 7, likely from a read error; the protein reported here is translated from the DNA. CDR3 nucleotide sequence: TGTGCCTTGTGGGAGCAACTTACAGAGTTGGGCAAAAAAATCAAGGTATTT. Amino acids: CALWEQLTELGKKIKVF. The chain employs TRGV9 and TRGJP. The J gene, absent from TCRdb, was called here by matching the DNA to germline. Trimming cost V 3 bases and J 6 bases; bases outside gene matches: 8. This CDR3 comprises 17 residues. Germline V gives CDR1 GITISATS, CDR2 ISYDGTV (reference sequence).

Concerning this clone: One base separates it from a far larger clone, so it is likely a read error. In the same sample, other DNA sequences code for this CDR3. The chain joins TRGV2 to TRGJP2. Germline V gene data show CDR1 as EGSNGY and CDR2 as YDSYNSKV. V dropped 1 base and J dropped 5; count of bases not matched to a gene: 4. CDR3 size: 14 residues. The CDR3 DNA sequence: TGTGCCACCTGGGACGGAAGCAGTGATTGGATCAAGACGTTT. It is translated as CATWDGSSDWIKTF.

There are many counts of this clone. The TCRdb protein comes from a much larger clone and disagrees with this DNA's translation at residue 14, likely due to a read error; the protein given here is derived from the DNA. CDR3 DNA sequence: TGTGCCTTGTGGGGCAGTAAAGAGTTGGGCAAAAAAATCGAGGTATTT. Its translation: CALWGSKELGKKIEVF. The V gene is TRGV9; the J gene was not called. Looked up from germline, CDR1 is GITISATS and CDR2 is ISYDGTV (reference sequence). This CDR3 has 16 residues.

This clone was counted at least ten times. A read error is possible here, since a much larger clone lies one base away. The rearrangement uses TRGV4 and TRGJP2. Germline matching of the DNA provided the J gene here, since TCRdb leaves it blank. Germline V CDR1 and CDR2: EGSTGY, YDSYTSSV. The CDR3 consists of 15 residues. Losses at the gene ends were 0 bases for V and 10 bases for J; bases not matched to a gene: 11. As DNA, the CDR3 is TGTGCCACCTGGGATGGGCCCGGCGGTGGTTGGATCAAGACGTTT. This encodes CATWDGPGGGWIKTF.

This clone has ten or more counts. This DNA's translation differs at residue 12 from TCRdb's protein, which comes from a much larger clone; a read error is likely, and the protein shown is translated from the DNA. V is TRGV9 and J is TRGJP. The CDR3 length is 17 residues. Germline CDR1 GITISATS, CDR2 ISYDGTV (reference sequence). The CDR3 here is CALWEVSGELGRKIKVF. DNA of the CDR3: TGTGCCTTGTGGGAGGTTTCTGGAGAGTTGGGCAGAAAAATCAAGGTATTT.